This entry describes one T cell receptor beta chain. The record originates from a study of blood T cell repertoires in COVID-19. Across the whole study: Both acute and convalescent COVID-19 samples were obtained from the United States, Italy and Spain. From T cells, B-cell-depleted T cells, or PBMCs came the material, which was cDNA or gDNA.

The authors' processing: Using reference gene primer amplification, nucleated cell counts were estimated. Method: immunoSEQ multiplex PCR; TCRdb's copy keeps in-frame clones and lacks some. V, J and clone size were drawn from that table, and D and trimming were deduced from the DNA. The sample carries fewer than 250,000 clones, about nine tenths recorded once. Sequenced input: peripheral blood. This clonotype was obtained from a man between 60 and 75 years old who had recovered from COVID-19.

The CDR3 loop reads CATRFGGGRGQPQHF. For the CDR3, the DNA is TGTGCCACCCGCTTTGGGGGGGGGCGGGGCCAGCCCCAGCATTTT. The rearrangement uses TRBV7-9 and TRBJ1-5; D might be TRBD1 (6 bases). Germline CDR1 and CDR2: SEHNR and FQNEAQ (reference sequence). The CDR3 consists of 15 residues. The V and J ends lost 10 bases and 7 bases respectively, with 23 bases between them.